The present entry profiles one T cell receptor beta chain with its context. Its antigen is not identified. The study ran its PCR with 60 Vbeta and 13 Jbeta primers. Here immunoSEQ multiplex PCR was the method, and the copy in TCRdb shows in-frame clones only, minus some. The data contain around 260,000 clones, roughly 80% of them seen just once; the ten biggest clones take up roughly 0.3%. The sample is drawn from a study of cytomegalovirus exposure and HLA in healthy donors. Study results and limitations: The CMV antigen specificity of a few CMV-associated chains was confirmed through in vitro analysis. Associated with cytomegalovirus, according to the listing, were 150 to 200 TCR beta chains.

The CDR3 has 17 residues. Germline values: CDR1 SGHTA, CDR2 FQGNSA. Trimming cost V 5 bases and J 4 bases, with 20 bases left between them. What was sequenced was PBMCs. The gene calls are TRBV7-2 and TRBJ2-2, with D perhaps TRBD2 (6 bases). This receptor was identified in a girl aged 2 to 9 in good health and CMV-seronegative. The CDR3 bases are TGTGCCAGCAGCCCCGAGGGGAGACTAGTCATCACCGGGGAGCTGTTTTTT. As protein: CASSPEGRLVITGELFF. Supplemented by reference TRBV7-2 and TRBJ2-2, the full variable domain reads GAGVSQSPSNKVTEKGKDVELRCDPISGHTALYWYRQSLGQGLEFLIYFQGNSAPDKSGLPSDRFSAERTGGSVSTLTIQRTQQEDSAVYLCASSPEGRLVITGELFFGEGSRLTVL.